These T cell receptor beta chains were read from a single sample in a study of blood T cell repertoires in COVID-19. Libraries were prepared by immunoSEQ multiplex PCR; TCRdb keeps only in-frame clonotypes and omits some of them. Here the sample spans 100,000 or so clones, about 90% being singletons. Sequencing was done on a sample of peripheral blood. All receptors come from a man in his forties or fifties with acute or convalescent COVID-19. The CDR3 runs from the conserved cysteine through the conserved F or W. The D gene is left open where the match is weak. Clone size is not always given. Where it is, it says once, few, many or a class for expanded clones.

CDR3nt: TGTGCCAGCAGTCTTTACACCGGGGAGCTGTTTTTT
CDR3aa: CASSLYTGELFF
v_gene: TRBV12-3/TRBV12-4
abundance: .
d_gene: .
j_gene: TRBJ2-2

CDR3nt: TGTGCCAGCAGCTTAGATCGGGGGGCGCGTGGCTACACCTTC
CDR3aa: CASSLDRGARGYTF
v_gene: TRBV11-3
abundance: .
d_gene: .
j_gene: TRBJ1-2

CDR3nt: TGCGCCAGCAGTCAGGGGGCACGAAGAGGCTACACCTTC
CDR3aa: CASSQGARRGYTF
v_gene: TRBV5-1
abundance: .
d_gene: TRBD1
j_gene: TRBJ1-2

CDR3nt: TGCGCCAGCAGCTTGAGCGGAGAGCTGGGCTACACCTTC
CDR3aa: CASSLSGELGYTF
v_gene: TRBV5-1
abundance: once
d_gene: .
j_gene: TRBJ1-2

CDR3nt: TGTGCCAGCAGCTTTGCGTGGGGGGAGATGGACACCGGGGAGCTGTTTTTT
CDR3aa: CASSFAWGEMDTGELFF
v_gene: TRBV12-1
abundance: .
d_gene: .
j_gene: TRBJ2-2

CDR3nt: TGTGCCTGGAACTCGGGACAAGAGACCCAGTACTTC
CDR3aa: CAWNSGQETQYF
v_gene: TRBV30
abundance: .
d_gene: .
j_gene: TRBJ2-5

CDR3nt: TGTGCCAGCAGCTTACTTCCTACGGCAGGGGCGAGCACTGAAGCTTTCTTT
CDR3aa: CASSLLPTAGASTEAFF
v_gene: TRBV7-9
abundance: few
d_gene: .
j_gene: TRBJ1-1

CDR3nt: TGTGCCATCAGTGAGTCTCAGGGGAGCAATCAGCCCCAGCATTTT
CDR3aa: CAISESQGSNQPQHF
v_gene: TRBV10-3
abundance: .
d_gene: .
j_gene: TRBJ1-5

CDR3nt: TGTGCCAGCAGGATGGACAGGAACACCGGGGAGCTGTTTTTT
CDR3aa: CASRMDRNTGELFF
v_gene: TRBV5-5
abundance: once
d_gene: .
j_gene: TRBJ2-2

CDR3nt: TGCGCCAGCAGCTCGGACGGGGCCTACGAGCAGTACTTC
CDR3aa: CASSSDGAYEQYF
v_gene: TRBV5-1
abundance: .
d_gene: .
j_gene: TRBJ2-7

CDR3nt: TGTGCCAGCACGGGGAGGGGAATTGGTAATGAAAAACTGTTTTTT
CDR3aa: CASTGRGIGNEKLFF
v_gene: TRBV2
abundance: .
d_gene: .
j_gene: TRBJ1-4

CDR3nt: TGTGCCAGCAGCGATGGGACAGTCGATGAGCAGTTCTTC
CDR3aa: CASSDGTVDEQFF
v_gene: TRBV2
abundance: .
d_gene: TRBD1
j_gene: TRBJ2-1

CDR3nt: TGTGCCAGTAGTGTGGGGACAGTCTATGGCTACACCTTC
CDR3aa: CASSVGTVYGYTF
v_gene: TRBV19
abundance: once
d_gene: TRBD1
j_gene: TRBJ1-2

CDR3nt: TGTGCCAGCAGTACTATATTCGGGGAGCTGTTTTTT
CDR3aa: CASSTIFGELFF
v_gene: TRBV2
abundance: .
d_gene: .
j_gene: TRBJ2-2

CDR3nt: TGTGCCAGCAGACTGCAGGCAGCGGGGGGACCTTACAATGAGCAGTTCTTC
CDR3aa: CASRLQAAGGPYNEQFF
v_gene: TRBV27
abundance: .
d_gene: TRBD2
j_gene: TRBJ2-1

CDR3nt: TGTGCCAGCTCATTTGGGCGAGCCGGCCCGCTTACGGTACATTCCGCTCATTCTGGAAACACCATATATTTT
CDR3aa: CASSFGRAGPLTVHSAHSGNTIYF
v_gene: TRBV18
abundance: .
d_gene: .
j_gene: TRBJ1-3

CDR3nt: TGTGCCAGCAGCTTAGGCGGGACTAGCGGGGGGGCCAATGAGCAGTTCTTC
CDR3aa: CASSLGGTSGGANEQFF
v_gene: TRBV7-2
abundance: .
d_gene: TRBD2
j_gene: TRBJ2-1

CDR3nt: TGTGCCAGTACTTTCAGGGCCACGAACACTGAAGCTTTCTTT
CDR3aa: CASTFRATNTEAFF
v_gene: TRBV19
abundance: .
d_gene: .
j_gene: TRBJ1-1

CDR3nt: TGTGCCAGTAGTATGACGGGACTTCTTGGCTACACCTTC
CDR3aa: CASSMTGLLGYTF
v_gene: TRBV19
abundance: .
d_gene: .
j_gene: TRBJ1-2

CDR3nt: TGTGCCAGCAGCCCCCCAGGGAGGGACTACGAGCAGTACTTC
CDR3aa: CASSPPGRDYEQYF
v_gene: TRBV9
abundance: once
d_gene: TRBD2
j_gene: TRBJ2-7

CDR3nt: TGTGCCAGCAGCCGCAAATTATCGCAGGAGGCTAATGAAAAACTGTTTTTT
CDR3aa: CASSRKLSQEANEKLFF
v_gene: TRBV11-3
abundance: .
d_gene: .
j_gene: TRBJ1-4

CDR3nt: TGCGCCAGCAGCATAGGACAGGGCAACACTGAAGCTTTCTTT
CDR3aa: CASSIGQGNTEAFF
v_gene: TRBV5-1
abundance: .
d_gene: TRBD1
j_gene: TRBJ1-1

CDR3nt: TGTGCCAGCAGGCACCAGGATAACTATGGCTACACCTTC
CDR3aa: CASRHQDNYGYTF
v_gene: TRBV28
abundance: .
d_gene: .
j_gene: TRBJ1-2

CDR3nt: TGCAGCGTTGGACTGACAGGGGGAAGTGAAGCTTTCTTT
CDR3aa: CSVGLTGGSEAFF
v_gene: TRBV29-1
abundance: once
d_gene: TRBD1
j_gene: TRBJ1-1

CDR3nt: TGTGCCAGTAGTATAACTGGTGAAAAACTGTTTTTT
CDR3aa: CASSITGEKLFF
v_gene: TRBV19
abundance: .
d_gene: .
j_gene: TRBJ1-4

CDR3nt: TGTGCCAGTACCAGAGGCCCTCGATGGGACACTGAAGCTTTCTTT
CDR3aa: CASTRGPRWDTEAFF
v_gene: TRBV19
abundance: .
d_gene: .
j_gene: TRBJ1-1

CDR3nt: TGTGCCAGCAGTGGGCCACTAGCGGGGGGTAGTGAGCAGTTCTTC
CDR3aa: CASSGPLAGGSEQFF
v_gene: TRBV25-1
abundance: .
d_gene: TRBD2
j_gene: TRBJ2-1

CDR3nt: TGTGCCAGCAAAGGGACTAGCGATTCAGATACGCAGTATTTT
CDR3aa: CASKGTSDSDTQYF
v_gene: TRBV6-4
abundance: once
d_gene: TRBD2
j_gene: TRBJ2-3

CDR3nt: TGTGCCGCGAACAGGGATGGGACAGATACGCAGTATTTT
CDR3aa: CAANRDGTDTQYF
v_gene: TRBV10-3
abundance: .
d_gene: .
j_gene: TRBJ2-3

CDR3nt: TGTGCCAGCAGTTTCAAGGGGCCTCAAAGCAATCAGCCCCAGCATTTT
CDR3aa: CASSFKGPQSNQPQHF
v_gene: TRBV6-5
abundance: .
d_gene: .
j_gene: TRBJ1-5

CDR3nt: TGCGCCAGCAGCTTAACAGGGGGATCACCCCTCCACTTT
CDR3aa: CASSLTGGSPLHF
v_gene: TRBV5-1
abundance: .
d_gene: TRBD1
j_gene: TRBJ1-6

CDR3nt: TGTGCCAGCAGCCTACACGACAGGGGCGGGGGTAATGAGCAGTTCTTC
CDR3aa: CASSLHDRGGGNEQFF
v_gene: TRBV7-3
abundance: .
d_gene: .
j_gene: TRBJ2-1

CDR3nt: TGTGCCACCAGCCCCAGGGGAAACTACGAGCAGTACTTC
CDR3aa: CATSPRGNYEQYF
v_gene: TRBV15
abundance: .
d_gene: .
j_gene: TRBJ2-7

CDR3nt: TGTGCCAGCAGTTCCCCGGGACTCCGGGTCGGGGAGCTGTTTTTT
CDR3aa: CASSSPGLRVGELFF
v_gene: TRBV6-5
abundance: .
d_gene: .
j_gene: TRBJ2-2

CDR3nt: TGTGCCAGCAGTCCCACGGGGGTCCATGAGCAGTTCTTC
CDR3aa: CASSPTGVHEQFF
v_gene: TRBV6-5
abundance: .
d_gene: .
j_gene: TRBJ2-1

CDR3nt: TGTGCCATCAGTGGACGGCGGGAGGGCTACACCTTC
CDR3aa: CAISGRREGYTF
v_gene: TRBV10-3
abundance: .
d_gene: .
j_gene: TRBJ1-2

CDR3nt: TGTGCCAGCAGCTTAGGAGCTAGCGACTACGAGCAGTACTTC
CDR3aa: CASSLGASDYEQYF
v_gene: TRBV7-8
abundance: .
d_gene: .
j_gene: TRBJ2-7

CDR3nt: TGTGCCAGCAGTCCCCGGACAGGGATCCAGCCCCAGCATTTT
CDR3aa: CASSPRTGIQPQHF
v_gene: TRBV6-5
abundance: .
d_gene: TRBD1
j_gene: TRBJ1-5

CDR3nt: TGTGCCAGCAGGTTTTCCACTGGAAACACCATATATTTT
CDR3aa: CASRFSTGNTIYF
v_gene: TRBV12-3/TRBV12-4
abundance: .
d_gene: .
j_gene: TRBJ1-3

CDR3nt: TGTGCCAGCAGCGGGGACAGGCTCTCTGGAAACACCATATATTTT
CDR3aa: CASSGDRLSGNTIYF
v_gene: TRBV4-2
abundance: .
d_gene: TRBD1
j_gene: TRBJ1-3

CDR3nt: TGTGCCAGCAGTTCAGGACTAGCAGCGGCCCCGACCCAGTACTTC
CDR3aa: CASSSGLAAAPTQYF
v_gene: TRBV28
abundance: .
d_gene: TRBD2
j_gene: TRBJ2-5

CDR3nt: TGTGCCAGCTCACCCACCGGGACAGGCATCACTGGAAACACCATATATTTT
CDR3aa: CASSPTGTGITGNTIYF
v_gene: TRBV18
abundance: .
d_gene: TRBD1
j_gene: TRBJ1-3

CDR3nt: TGTGCCAGCAGTTTGAGGATTTCACCCCTCCACTTT
CDR3aa: CASSLRISPLHF
v_gene: TRBV28
abundance: .
d_gene: .
j_gene: TRBJ1-6

CDR3nt: TGTGCCAGTAGGCCCGGGACTAGCGGGGGGGAGACCCAGTACTTC
CDR3aa: CASRPGTSGGETQYF
v_gene: TRBV19
abundance: .
d_gene: TRBD2
j_gene: TRBJ2-5

CDR3nt: TGTGCCAGCAGTTTTATCGGGACATCTGGGTTCTTC
CDR3aa: CASSFIGTSGFF
v_gene: TRBV12-3/TRBV12-4
abundance: .
d_gene: .
j_gene: TRBJ2-1

CDR3nt: TGTGCCAGCAGTTTAACAGACACCTACGAGCAGTACTTC
CDR3aa: CASSLTDTYEQYF
v_gene: TRBV27
abundance: .
d_gene: .
j_gene: TRBJ2-7

CDR3nt: TGTGCCAGTAATACTAGACAGGGGGTAGGGACCGGGGAGCTGTTTTTT
CDR3aa: CASNTRQGVGTGELFF
v_gene: TRBV28
abundance: .
d_gene: TRBD1
j_gene: TRBJ2-2

CDR3nt: TGTGCCAGTATCCGGACAGGACTTAGCACAGATACGCAGTATTTT
CDR3aa: CASIRTGLSTDTQYF
v_gene: TRBV19
abundance: .
d_gene: TRBD1
j_gene: TRBJ2-3

CDR3nt: TGTGCCAGCAGCTTAGGAACCCTGGGACAGGGGGTCTCCGGGGAGCTGTTTTTT
CDR3aa: CASSLGTLGQGVSGELFF
v_gene: TRBV7-8
abundance: .
d_gene: TRBD1
j_gene: TRBJ2-2